This TCR beta chain was sequenced for a study of blood T cell repertoires in COVID-19. As handled by the study authors: Reference gene primer amplification yielded estimated nucleated cell counts. Libraries were prepared by immunoSEQ multiplex PCR; TCRdb keeps only in-frame clonotypes and omits some of them. From that table come the V and J calls and clone size; the DNA was used to work out D and trimming. The table lists 150,000 to 200,000 clones, around 83% of them singletons. V gave up 3 bases and J gave up 1 base, with 3 bases separating them. The CDR3 runs 12 residues. CDR1 is LGHDT, CDR2 YNNKEL, per germline (reference sequence). Enrolled during active infection, Seattle patients were then followed longitudinally.

The chain links TRBV3-1 (or the pseudogene TRBV3-2) to TRBJ1-1; no clear D. Sequenced sample: peripheral blood. This sequence was found in a woman in her seventies with COVID-19, enrolled during active disease. For the CDR3, the DNA is TGTGCCAGCAGCCAGAGGAACACTGAAGCTTTCTTT. Encoded protein: CASSQRNTEAFF.